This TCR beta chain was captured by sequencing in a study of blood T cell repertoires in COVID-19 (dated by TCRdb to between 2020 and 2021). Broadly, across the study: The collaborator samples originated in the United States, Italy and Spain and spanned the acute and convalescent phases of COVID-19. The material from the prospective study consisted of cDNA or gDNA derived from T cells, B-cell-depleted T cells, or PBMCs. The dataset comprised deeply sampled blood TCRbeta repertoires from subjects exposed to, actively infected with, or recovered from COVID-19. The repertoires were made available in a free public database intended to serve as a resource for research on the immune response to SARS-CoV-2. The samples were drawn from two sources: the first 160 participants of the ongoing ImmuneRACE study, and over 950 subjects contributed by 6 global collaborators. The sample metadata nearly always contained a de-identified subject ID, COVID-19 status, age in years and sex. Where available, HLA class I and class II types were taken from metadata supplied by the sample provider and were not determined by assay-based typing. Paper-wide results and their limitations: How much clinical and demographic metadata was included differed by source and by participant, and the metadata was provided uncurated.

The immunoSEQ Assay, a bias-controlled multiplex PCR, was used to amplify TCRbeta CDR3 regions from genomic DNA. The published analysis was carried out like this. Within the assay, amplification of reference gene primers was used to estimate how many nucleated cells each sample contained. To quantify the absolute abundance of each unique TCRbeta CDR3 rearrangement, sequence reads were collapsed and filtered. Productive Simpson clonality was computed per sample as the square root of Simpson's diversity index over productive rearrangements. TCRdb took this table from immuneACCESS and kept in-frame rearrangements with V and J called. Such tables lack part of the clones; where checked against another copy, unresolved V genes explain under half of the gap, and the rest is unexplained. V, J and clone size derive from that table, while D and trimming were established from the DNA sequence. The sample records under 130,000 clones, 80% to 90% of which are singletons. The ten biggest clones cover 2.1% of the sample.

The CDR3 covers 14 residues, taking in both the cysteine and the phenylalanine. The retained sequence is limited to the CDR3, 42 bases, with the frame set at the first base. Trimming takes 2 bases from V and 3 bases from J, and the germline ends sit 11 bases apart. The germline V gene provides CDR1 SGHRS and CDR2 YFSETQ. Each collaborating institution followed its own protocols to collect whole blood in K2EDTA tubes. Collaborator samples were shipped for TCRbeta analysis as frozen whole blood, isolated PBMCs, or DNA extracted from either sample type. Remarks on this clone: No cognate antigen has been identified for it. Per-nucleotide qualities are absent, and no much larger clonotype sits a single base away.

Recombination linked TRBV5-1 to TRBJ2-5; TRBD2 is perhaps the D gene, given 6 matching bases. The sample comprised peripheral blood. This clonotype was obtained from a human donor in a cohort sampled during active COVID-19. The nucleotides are TGCGCCAGCAGCTTCTTTAGCGGCGAAGAGACCCAGTACTTC. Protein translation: CASSFFSGEETQYF.